The 26 T cell receptor beta chains reported below all come from one sample, sequenced in a study of blood T cell repertoires in COVID-19. Method: immunoSEQ multiplex PCR; TCRdb's copy keeps in-frame clones and lacks some. The data contain roughly 59,000 clones, around 85% of them singletons. Sequenced sample: peripheral blood. These receptors all come from a human donor in a cohort sampled during active COVID-19.

V and J are TRBV5-1 and TRBJ2-3, with 8 bases aligning to TRBD2. The CDR3 consists of 16 residues. Trimming cost V 5 bases and J 1 base; bases outside gene matches: 9. Germline assignment: CDR1 SGHRS and CDR2 YFSETQ. CDR3 sequence: CASRIAGSYGTDTQYF. CDR3 nucleotides: TGCGCCAGCAGGATAGCGGGATCATATGGCACAGATACGCAGTATTTT.

The chain links TRBV27 to TRBJ1-2; 8 nucleotides line up with TRBD1. This CDR3 has 15 residues. The junction had 7 bases not matched to a gene; V was cut back by 1 base and J by 6 bases. In germline, CDR1 is MNHEY, CDR2 SMNVEV (reference sequence). In nucleotides, the CDR3 is TGTGCCAGCAGTTTATGGGACAGGATGGGGAATGGCTACACCTTC. This encodes CASSLWDRMGNGYTF.

CDR3: CASSVGAGSQYF. For the CDR3, the DNA is TGTGCCAGCAGCGTAGGGGCAGGGTCCCAGTATTTT. V and J are TRBV9 and TRBJ2-3, with a weak D call TRBD1 (5 bases). The V end lost 0 bases, the J end lost 12 bases, and 11 bases lay between the germline ends. Germline V gives CDR1 SGDLS, CDR2 YYNGEE. The CDR3 covers 12 residues.

V and J are TRBV5-6 and TRBJ1-4; 7 bases fit TRBD1. This CDR3 contains 15 residues. The germline gives CDR1 SGHDT, CDR2 YYEEEE. The ends lost 5 bases at V and 4 bases at J; junction bases unmatched: 8. The CDR3 DNA sequence: TGTGCCAGCAGTCGTGGACAGGTGAATAATGAAAAACTGTTTTTT. Translation: CASSRGQVNNEKLFF.

In this sample, this clone turned up a few times. The chain employs TRBV10-3 and TRBJ2-1; 9 bases align to TRBD2. Germline loops: CDR1 ENHRY, CDR2 SYGVKD. CDR3 length: 15 amino acids. The J segment lost 6 bases and the V segment lost 7 bases, leaving 10 bases of the junction unmatched. The CDR3 nucleotides are TGTGCCATCATGCAATCCGGGACTAGCCGCAATGAGCAGTTCTTC. Its protein is CAIMQSGTSRNEQFF.

This rearrangement joins TRBV5-4 to TRBJ2-7; 11 bases line up with TRBD1. CDR3 length: 15 residues. With 4 bases clipped from V and 6 bases from J, the junction kept 9 bases outside the gene matches. From germline, CDR1 is SGHNT and CDR2 YYREEE (reference sequence). The DNA of the CDR3 is TGTGCCAGCAGCATACCGGGACAGGGGGGACGCGAGCAGTACTTC. Encoded protein: CASSIPGQGGREQYF.

The V call is TRBV7-2, the J call TRBJ1-5, with TRBD1 as a possible D gene (6 bases). The CDR3 is 14 amino acids. Trimming pared 5 bases from V and 6 bases from J, leaving 14 bases between. Germline CDR1 reads SGHTA; CDR2 reads FQGNSA. CDR3 protein: CASSPYRDGQPQHF. The CDR3 nucleotides read TGTGCCAGCAGCCCTTACAGGGACGGTCAGCCCCAGCATTTT.

The rearrangement links TRBV7-2 to TRBJ1-1, with TRBD1 matching 8 bases. Trimming removed 1 base from V and 0 bases from J; junction bases left unmatched: 1. Looked up from germline, CDR1 is SGHTA and CDR2 is FQGNSA. CDR3 length: 15 residues. CDR3: CASSLEGQVNTEAFF. CDR3 bases: TGTGCCAGCAGCTTAGAGGGACAGGTGAACACTGAAGCTTTCTTT.

The CDR3 reads CASSYRQGQSLTNEQFF. For the CDR3, the DNA is TGTGCCAGCAGTTATCGGCAAGGACAGAGCCTTACAAATGAGCAGTTCTTC. This sequence joins TRBV7-6 and TRBJ2-1; possibly TRBD1 for D (6 bases). Trimming pared 6 bases from V and 7 bases from J, leaving 25 bases between. Germline-derived CDR1 and CDR2 are SGHVS and FNYEAQ. CDR3 length: 17 residues. Full variable domain (missing parts from reference TRBV7-6 and TRBJ2-1): GAGVSQSPRYKVTKRGQDVALRCDPISGHVSLYWYRQALGQGPEFLTYFNYEAQQDKSGLPNDRFSAERPEGSISTLTIQRTEQRDSAMYRCASSYRQGQSLTNEQFFGPGTRLTVL.

The chain joins TRBV14 to TRBJ1-4; a possible D gene is TRBD1 (5 bases). From germline, CDR1 is SGHDN and CDR2 FVKESK. The CDR3 has 19 residues. Trimming took 4 bases from V and 3 from J, leaving 24 bases between them. The CDR3 sequence is CASSPLGSAGRRSNEKLFF. CDR3 coding DNA: TGTGCCAGCAGCCCCCTCGGGTCCGCAGGGCGGAGATCTAATGAAAAACTGTTTTTT.

With respect to this clone: Germline and junction disagree at one end, which may indicate a read error. The chain has TRBV11-2 and TRBJ1-5; D is uncertain. Per the germline V gene, CDR1 is SGHAT and CDR2 is FQNNGV. This CDR3 has 12 residues. Written as DNA, the CDR3 is TGTGCCAGCAGCGTAGAGGGAGGGCCCCAGCATTTT. This sequence encodes CASSVEGGPQHF.

CDR3 DNA: TGTGCCAGCAGCTTAGGACAGTCCCGCCCAGATACGCAGTATTTT. Its protein is CASSLGQSRPDTQYF. The chain recombines TRBV11-3 with TRBJ2-3; D is possibly TRBD1 (5 bases). CDR3 length: 15 amino acids. Trimming stripped 1 base from V and 4 bases from J, with 12 bases between. Germline V lookup: CDR1 SGHNT, CDR2 YENEEA. Looking up the rest from reference TRBV11-3 and TRBJ2-3 gives the full variable domain: EAGVVQSPRYKIIEKKQPVAFWCNPISGHNTLYWYLQNLGQGPELLIRYENEEAVDDSQLPKDRFSAERLKGVDSTLKIQPAELGDSAVYLCASSLGQSRPDTQYFGPGTRLTVL.

This sequence joins TRBV18 and TRBJ2-2; 13 bases are shared with TRBD2. Germline V gene sequence: CDR1 KGHSH, CDR2 LQKENI. The CDR3 has 16 residues. Trimming removed 3 bases from V and 6 bases from J; junction bases left unmatched: 4. The CDR3 reads CASSPGTSGIAGELFF. The CDR3 region has the DNA TGTGCCAGCTCACCGGGGACTAGCGGGATCGCCGGGGAGCTGTTTTTT.

V is TRBV4-3 and J is TRBJ2-2; D is unresolved. The germline V gene encodes CDR1 LGHNA and CDR2 YSLEER. V lost 1 base, J lost 6 bases, and 9 bases lay in between. The CDR3 runs to 14 residues. The CDR3 loop is CASSQAGLPGELFF. The CDR3, as DNA: TGCGCCAGCAGCCAAGCAGGCCTCCCCGGGGAGCTGTTTTTT.

The chain uses TRBV20-1 and TRBJ2-1; D perhaps matches TRBD2 (6 bases). The ends were cut back, 3 bases at V and 13 bases at J, with 10 bases in the middle. The CDR3 has 10 amino acids. From germline, CDR1 is DFQATT and CDR2 SNEGSKA (reference sequence). CDR3 in amino acids: CSASRGVQFF. As DNA, the CDR3 is TGCAGTGCTAGCCGCGGGGTTCAGTTCTTC.

This chain joins TRBV10-3 and TRBJ2-1, with 12 bases aligning to TRBD2. Germline CDR1 and CDR2: ENHRY and SYGVKD. CDR3 size: 14 residues. This CDR3 is CGGASGRGNNEQFF. Here the CDR3 DNA reads TGTGGGGGGGCTAGCGGGAGGGGGAACAATGAGCAGTTCTTC.

This chain uses TRBV7-2 with TRBJ2-7, with D perhaps TRBD1 (5 bases). V was pared by 4 bases and J by 3 bases, with 10 bases between. The germline V gene encodes CDR1 SGHTA and CDR2 FQGNSA. This CDR3 region has 13 residues. CDR3 DNA: TGTGCCAGCAGCTCCCACCAGGGCTACGAGCAGTACTTC. It is translated as CASSSHQGYEQYF.

V gene TRBV7-9 combines with J gene TRBJ2-1; TRBD2 agrees at 12 bases. The CDR3 runs 17 residues. V gave up 0 bases and J gave up 5 bases; unmatched junction bases: 5. Germline CDR1 SEHNR, CDR2 FQNEAQ (reference sequence). The CDR3 spells CASSLAASGRADNEQFF. The CDR3 DNA reads as TGTGCCAGCAGCTTAGCGGCTAGCGGGAGGGCCGACAATGAGCAGTTCTTC. The full variable domain, its missing parts supplied by reference TRBV7-9 and TRBJ2-1, is DTGVSQNPRHKITKRGQNVTFRCDPISEHNRLYWYRQTLGQGPEFLTYFQNEAQLEKSRLLSDRFSAERPKGSFSTLEIQRTEQGDSAMYLCASSLAASGRADNEQFFGPGTRLTVL.

The J gene is TRBJ2-2, the V gene TRBV6-5; D might be TRBD2 (6 bases). CDR3 length equals 15 residues. The germline CDR1 and CDR2 sequences are MNHEY and SVGAGI. Trimming took off 0 bases at V and 5 bases at J, with 10 bases between the two ends. The CDR3 bases are TGTGCCAGCAGTTACTCGGCGGGGCGGACCGGGGAGCTGTTTTTT. Translated: CASSYSAGRTGELFF.

The rearrangement uses TRBV7-2 and TRBJ1-2; 8 nucleotides align to TRBD1. CDR3 length: 17 residues. In germline, CDR1 is SGHTA, CDR2 FQGNSA. Unmatched junction bases numbered 13, after V lost 5 bases and J lost 2 bases. CDR3 sequence reads: CASSPTLSTGVNYGYTF. CDR3 sequence (DNA): TGTGCCAGCAGCCCGACCCTGTCGACAGGGGTGAACTATGGCTACACCTTC.

This clone was detected a few times. J is TRBJ1-2 and V is TRBV28; perhaps TRBD1 as D (5 bases). Per the germline V gene, CDR1 is MDHEN and CDR2 is SYDVKM. V lost 3 bases to trimming and J lost 3 bases, with 14 bases between them. The CDR3 covers 15 residues. CDR3 nucleotides: TGTGCCAGCAGTTTGGCGGGGGTGTATGACTATGGCTACACCTTC. This gives the protein CASSLAGVYDYGYTF.

The rearrangement uses TRBV7-9 and TRBJ1-1, with TRBD1 matching over 7 bases. Germline V lookup: CDR1 SEHNR, CDR2 FQNEAQ (reference sequence). V was pared by 5 bases and J by 0 bases, with 3 bases of the junction left unmatched. CDR3 length: 14 amino acids. This CDR3 is CASSQQGMNTEAFF. Written as DNA, the CDR3 is TGTGCCAGCAGCCAACAGGGGATGAACACTGAAGCTTTCTTT.

V and J are TRBV27 and TRBJ1-1; 9 positions agree with TRBD1. The junction had 6 bases not matched to a gene; V was cut back by 5 bases and J by 5 bases. Germline-derived CDR1 and CDR2 are MNHEY and SMNVEV (reference sequence). CDR3 length: 14 amino acids. DNA for the CDR3: TGTGCCAGCAGTACTCGGACAGGGGAGACTGAAGCTTTCTTT. Translation gives CASSTRTGETEAFF.

The genes are TRBV28 and TRBJ2-5, with D possibly TRBD2 on 6 matching bases. Germline V gene lookup returns CDR1 MDHEN and CDR2 SYDVKM. The CDR3 loop spans 15 amino acids. Trimming shortened V by 6 bases and J by 4 bases, and 18 bases separated the two germline ends. CDR3 protein: CASSFDVVGGETQYF. The CDR3 DNA reads TGTGCCAGCAGCTTCGATGTAGTCGGGGGAGAGACCCAGTACTTC. The whole variable domain, filled in from reference TRBV28 and TRBJ2-5, reads DVKVTQSSRYLVKRTGEKVFLECVQDMDHENMFWYRQDPGLGLRLIYFSYDVKMKEKGDIPEGYSVSREKKERFSLILESASTNQTSMYLCASSFDVVGGETQYFGPGTRLLVL.

This chain links TRBV7-9 with TRBJ2-2, with D possibly matching TRBD1 (6 bases). Germline-derived CDR1 and CDR2 are SEHNR and FQNEAQ (reference sequence). The CDR3 runs to 15 residues. The V end lost 1 base, the J end lost 5 bases, and 11 bases lay between the germline ends. CDR3 region: CASSLVQGPTGELFF. Here the CDR3 DNA reads TGTGCCAGCAGCTTAGTACAGGGTCCGACCGGGGAGCTGTTTTTT.

The V and J genes are TRBV5-4 and TRBJ1-1, with TRBD1 as a possible D gene (5 bases). Germline CDR1 reads SGHNT; CDR2 reads YYREEE (reference sequence). CDR3 length: 17 residues. V lost 4 bases, J lost 0 bases, and 19 bases lay in between. CDR3 amino acids: CASSPGVERGMNTEAFF. For the CDR3, the DNA is TGTGCCAGCAGCCCGGGTGTAGAAAGGGGTATGAACACTGAAGCTTTCTTT.